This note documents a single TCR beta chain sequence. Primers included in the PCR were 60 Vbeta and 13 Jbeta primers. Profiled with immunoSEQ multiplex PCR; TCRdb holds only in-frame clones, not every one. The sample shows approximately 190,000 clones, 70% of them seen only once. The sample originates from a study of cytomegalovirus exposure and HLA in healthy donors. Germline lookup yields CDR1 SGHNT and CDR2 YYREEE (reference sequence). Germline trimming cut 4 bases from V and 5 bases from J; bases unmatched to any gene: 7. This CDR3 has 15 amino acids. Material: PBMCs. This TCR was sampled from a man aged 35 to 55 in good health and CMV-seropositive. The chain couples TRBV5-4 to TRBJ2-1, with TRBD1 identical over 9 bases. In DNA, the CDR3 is TGTGCCAGCAGCCTGGACAGGGGAAACCACAATGAGCAGTTCTTC. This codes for CASSLDRGNHNEQFF.